This TCR beta chain was found in a study of beta chain features in type 1 diabetes (dated by TCRdb to 2016 to 2019). Broadly, across the study: Patients and healthy donors did not differ in mean age, gender distribution, total cell number or subset yield. In the study, recently diagnosed type 1 diabetes patients and matched healthy donors were compared on the TCRB repertoires of their sorted circulating CD4+ T cell subsets. A total of some 100,000,000 sorted cells were examined across all samples, and a strong correlation was observed between cell number per subset and RNA yield. Naive and central memory subsets were obtained from all 30 or so donors, but regulatory and stem cell-like memory subsets were isolated from only 8 patients and about 8 healthy donors.

CDR1 is given as SGHAT and CDR2 as FQNNGV, both from the germline V gene. V loses 7 bases, J loses 4 bases, and the germline ends lie 19 bases apart. The CDR3, from cysteine to phenylalanine, totals 15 residues. Solely the CDR3 DNA is kept, with 45 bases framed from the first base. All of the isolated RNA was reverse transcribed with the High Capacity cDNA Reverse Transcription Kit, so expressed TCRB transcripts were sequenced. Deep immunoSEQ sequencing was applied to naive, central memory and regulatory T cell samples, giving an average of about 3.7 million total reads per sample. Sorted cells were lysed in RLT buffer, and RNA was extracted using DNase-treated RNeasy Micro or Mini kits according to cell number. To prevent cross-contamination, each cell subset was processed individually, whereas patient and healthy donor samples were processed jointly. The immunoSEQ multiplex PCR was used to amplify TCRB sequences from cDNA, generating 87-bp fragments that spanned the CDR3 region. Sequencing of the amplicons was done on the Illumina HiSeq platform. Per the source publication's procedure: PCR bias was computationally corrected using synthetic template baselines, reads within Hamming distance 2 were collapsed, and singletons that could not be merged were discarded. Reads were aligned against IMGT so that V, D and J genes, CDR3 length and insertions or deletions at six rearrangement sites could be assigned. Within each subset, clonotype counts were normalized to sorted cell number, and only after that were true diversity and Gini coefficients computed with the tcR R package. The overlap coefficient, calculated on TCRB nucleotide sequences, was used to measure repertoire sharing. TCRdb carries this immuneACCESS record with in-frame sequences only. Its versions omit some clonotypes, under half of them owing to an unresolved V gene in the studies checked, with the rest unexplained. V, J and clone size were drawn from that table, and D and trimming were deduced from the DNA. The sample has about 390,000 clones on record, over 8.5% of them singletons. Approximately 0.6% of the sample comes from the top ten.

Each donor gave one peripheral blood draw, roughly 110 mL on average, collected into heparinised tubes. Using a panel that included CD45RO, CCR7, CD25, CD127, CD95 and CD27, naive, central memory, regulatory and stem cell-like memory CD4+ T cells were sorted on a BD FACSAria II. All sorted populations exceeded 98% purity. Right away, PBMCs were isolated by Lymphoprep density gradient centrifugation and were stained directly, with no culture step. Samples were stained and sorted in pairs, with one healthy donor and one patient per experiment, so that batch effects were minimized. On the study overall, not on this receptor specifically: PCR may preferentially amplify shorter templates, but because patient and control samples were amplified and corrected together, any resulting skew would affect both groups equally. A moderate but significant shortening of TCRB CDR3 length was observed in type 1 diabetes patients in all four CD4+ subsets. Patients with type 1 diabetes made fewer insertions and deleted more nucleotides at VDJ recombination sites, implying thymic rearrangement abnormalities. Because cDNA was sequenced instead of genomic DNA, activated cells with high expression could be over-represented, although the groups did not differ in activation or CD3 levels. Naive, central memory and regulatory TCRB repertoires appeared to be more similar among patients than among healthy donors. HLA sub-analyses involved small numbers of individuals, so any influence of HLA type on TCRB rearrangement remained unresolved.

This clone was seen a handful of times. No antigen is known for it. Base qualities are not at hand, and no much larger clone is one base apart. The source material was central memory CD4+ T cells from blood. Recombination connected TRBV11-2 to TRBJ1-2; the D gene is perhaps TRBD1, from 6 matching bases. The receptor comes from a man between 25 and 39 years old with type 1 diabetes. The nucleotide sequence reads TGTGCCAGCACCAACTTTAGAATGGACAGCTATGGCTACACCTTC. Translated, this gives CASTNFRMDSYGYTF.